One and the same sample provided the 14 T cell receptor beta chains below, sequenced in a study of Graves' ophthalmopathy and Graves' hyperthyroidism. As the template, RNA transcripts were used to amplify TCR beta CDR3 regions. The workflow started with a first-round RT-PCR run with HTBI primers and then moved on to a second-round multiplex PCR. TCRdb recomputed calls from the multiplex PCR reads with MiXCR, one row per CDR3 protein. Among 350,000 to 450,000 distinct CDR3 sequences listed, around 20% were seen once. Sample: peripheral blood. The receptors come from a woman aged 18-30 years with Graves' ophthalmopathy.

This clonotype has ten or more counts. A read error may be the cause here, since a much bigger clone is one base away. No conserved phenylalanine or tryptophan is present at the end of the CDR3, so a read error is the likely explanation. V and J are TRBV28 and TRBJ2-5; 12 nucleotides match TRBD2. This CDR3 is built from 17 residues. Germline V gene lookup returns CDR1 MDHEN and CDR2 SYDVKM. The V gene end was trimmed by 0 bases and the J gene end by 2 bases; junction bases not matched to a gene: 4. The CDR3 spells CASSLWLAGGIQETQYL. DNA for the CDR3: TGTGCCAGCAGTTTATGGCTAGCGGGAGGGATTCAAGAGACCCAGTACCTC.

Notes on this clonotype: Germline is not matched at one junction end, which may reflect a read error. The chain employs TRBV11-2 and TRBJ1-1; D is uncertain. The germline V gene encodes CDR1 SGHAT and CDR2 FQNNGV. This CDR3 has 16 residues. CDR3 residues: CASSLVWASSNTGAFF. The CDR3 coding sequence is TGTGCCAGCAGCTTAGTGTGGGCATCTTCGAACACTGGAGCTTTCTTT.

The sample holds many counts of this clonotype. The V and J genes are TRBV20-1 and TRBJ1-1, with D possibly matching TRBD1 (6 bases). Per germline, CDR1 DFQATT and CDR2 SNEGSKA (reference sequence). Trimming removed 1 base at V and 1 base at J, with 7 bases between. The CDR3 totals 13 residues. CDR3 sequence (DNA): TGCAGTGCTAGAGGGACAGAGAACACTGAAGCTTTCTTT. It is translated as CSARGTENTEAFF.

The chain links TRBV30 to TRBJ2-5; 10 positions match TRBD1. This CDR3 is 12 amino acids long. CDR1 and CDR2 (germline): GTSNPN, SVGIG (reference sequence). After removal of 6 bases from V and 4 bases from J, the junction contained 2 bases not matched to a gene. The CDR3 nucleotides read TGTGCCTGCGGACAGGGGGGAGAGACCCAGTACTTC. Translation: CACGQGGETQYF.

This clonotype was detected many times. The chain carries TRBV12-3 or TRBV12-4 and TRBJ2-7; 13 bases line up with TRBD2. The V segment lost 4 bases and the J segment 4 bases; nucleotides outside the gene matches: 4. CDR3 size: 15 residues. The CDR3 nucleotides are TGTGCCAGCAGTTCCGGACTAGCGGGAGTGTACGAGCAGTACTTC. This encodes CASSSGLAGVYEQYF.

Many counts were recorded for this clonotype. As the CDR3 is not closed by the conserved phenylalanine or tryptophan, this likely results from a read error. The chain uses TRBV20-1 and TRBJ1-1; the D is unclear. The CDR3 consists of 17 residues. Germline CDR1 is DFQATT and CDR2 is SNEGSKA (reference sequence). Trimming stripped 0 bases from V and 1 base from J, with 18 bases between. The CDR3 protein is CSARDGRIGDGNTEAFS. CDR3 DNA sequence: TGCAGTGCTAGAGATGGTAGGATCGGGGATGGGAACACTGAAGCTTTCTCT.

V and J are TRBV30 and TRBJ2-7; D ambiguous. This CDR3 comprises 11 residues. V was pared by 2 bases and J by 6 bases, with 8 bases between. CDR1 GTSNPN and CDR2 SVGIG come from the germline V gene (reference sequence). The DNA of the CDR3 is TGTGCCTGGAGTCCCCAAACCGAGCAGTACTTC. This translates into CAWSPQTEQYF.

In this sample, this clonotype turned up many times. The chain has TRBV24-1 and TRBJ1-5; 7 positions agree with TRBD1. With V trimmed by 1 base and J by 0 bases, 17 bases remained unmatched. This CDR3 region has 21 residues. Germline loops: CDR1 KGHDR, CDR2 SFDVKD. Written as DNA, the CDR3 is TGTGCCACCAGTGATTTTAATGAACGGACAGGCGGACTTTATAGCAATCAGCCCCAGCATTTT. Its translation: CATSDFNERTGGLYSNQPQHF.

This clonotype was recorded many times. This rearrangement joins TRBV20-1 to TRBJ1-1; D gene uncertain. Germline V gene lookup returns CDR1 DFQATT and CDR2 SNEGSKA (reference sequence). Between the trimmed V and J ends, which lost 3 bases and 1 base, there was a span of 12 bases. The CDR3 is 14 amino acids. Here the CDR3 DNA reads TGCAGTGCTAGTGGTAGGCGGTCGAACACTGAAGCTTTCTTT. It is translated as CSASGRRSNTEAFF.

This clonotype occurred many times. Its ends do not fully match the called genes, so a read error is possible. The rearrangement links TRBV4-2 to TRBJ2-2, with TRBD2 matching 14 bases. The CDR3 sequence is 18 residues long. The germline V gene encodes CDR1 LGHNA and CDR2 YNFKEQ. The CDR3 protein is CASSPAGTSGGNTRELFF. CDR3 nucleotides: TGTGCCAGCAGCCCAGCCGGGACTAGCGGGGGCAACACCCGGGAGCTGTTTTTT.

The sample holds many counts of this clonotype. The V call is TRBV10-2, the J call TRBJ1-6, with 7 positions matching TRBD1. Losses at the gene ends were 8 bases for V and 5 bases for J; bases not matched to a gene: 6. Germline lookup yields CDR1 WSHSY and CDR2 SAAADI. The CDR3 has 14 amino acids. The CDR3 DNA is TGCGCCAGCCTTGGGACAGACCATAATTCACCCCTCCACTTT. Residues: CASLGTDHNSPLHF.

The chain couples TRBV12-5 to TRBJ2-5; D not resolved. Per germline, CDR1 LGHNT and CDR2 FRNRAP. This CDR3 comprises 13 residues. The V and J ends lost 1 base and 4 bases respectively, with 7 bases between them. This chain's CDR3 is CASGLESGETQYF. The CDR3 DNA follows: TGTGCTAGTGGTTTGGAATCAGGAGAGACCCAGTACTTC.

At least ten counts were recorded for this clonotype. The chain joins TRBV2 to TRBJ1-5; D unresolved. The V gene lost 3 bases and the J gene lost 0 bases, with 9 bases spanning the gap. This CDR3 is 15 amino acids long. CDR1 is SNHLY, CDR2 FYNNEI, per germline. CDR3 sequence reads: CASSERPYSNQPQHF. In DNA form, the CDR3 reads TGTGCCAGCAGTGAGCGGCCTTATAGCAATCAGCCCCAGCATTTT.

This clonotype came up many times. The rearrangement uses TRBV28 and TRBJ2-7; no firm D call. This CDR3 has 18 amino acids. Per germline, CDR1 MDHEN and CDR2 SYDVKM. Trimming stripped 2 bases from V and 1 base from J, with 21 bases between. The CDR3 protein is CASSLRPSSVGLSYEQYF. DNA for the CDR3: TGTGCCAGCAGTTTAAGACCTTCTTCGGTCGGATTATCCTACGAGCAGTACTTC.